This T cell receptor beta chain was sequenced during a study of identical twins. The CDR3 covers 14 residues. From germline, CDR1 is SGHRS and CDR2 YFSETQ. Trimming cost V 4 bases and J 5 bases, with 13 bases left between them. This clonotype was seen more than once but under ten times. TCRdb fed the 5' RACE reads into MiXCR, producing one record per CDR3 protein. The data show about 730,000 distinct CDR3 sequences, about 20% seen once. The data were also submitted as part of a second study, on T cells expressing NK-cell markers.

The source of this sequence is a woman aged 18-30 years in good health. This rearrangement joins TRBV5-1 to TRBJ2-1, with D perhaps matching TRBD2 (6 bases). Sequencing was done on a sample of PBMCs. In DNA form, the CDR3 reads TGCGCCAGCAGCGAAGCTAGCGTAGACAATGAGCAGTTCTTC. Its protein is CASSEASVDNEQFF.